The sequence of this TCR beta chain was determined in a study of Tregs in tolerant kidney transplant recipients. Findings and caveats of the study: Tolerant patients' donor-specific Tregs expanded beyond overall Tregs, suggesting antigen-driven growth. Changing PCR primers prevented nucleotide comparison between some patients' samples.

To note about this clone: Its specificity is not known.

Sequencing used immunoSEQ multiplex PCR; TCRdb keeps in-frame clones, though not all of them. The sample has about 110,000 clones; around 91% are singletons. Thawed PBMCs were FACS-sorted into unstimulated CD4+CD25+CD127- regulatory T cells, CD4+CD25- non-regulatory cells, CD4 and CD8 cells. This clonotype originated in a human donor who received a combined kidney and bone marrow transplant. The sequences come from CD4+ T cells from blood, collected before the transplant.

The DNA of the CDR3 is TGCGCCAGCAGCCACCCACAGGGTTGGGGCTACACCTTC. Protein sequence: CASSHPQGWGYTF. J is TRBJ1-2 and V is TRBV5-1; TRBD1 is a possible D gene (6 bases). Between the trimmed V and J ends, which lost 4 bases and 8 bases, there was a span of 15 bases. The germline gives CDR1 SGHRS, CDR2 YFSETQ. The CDR3 length is 13 residues.